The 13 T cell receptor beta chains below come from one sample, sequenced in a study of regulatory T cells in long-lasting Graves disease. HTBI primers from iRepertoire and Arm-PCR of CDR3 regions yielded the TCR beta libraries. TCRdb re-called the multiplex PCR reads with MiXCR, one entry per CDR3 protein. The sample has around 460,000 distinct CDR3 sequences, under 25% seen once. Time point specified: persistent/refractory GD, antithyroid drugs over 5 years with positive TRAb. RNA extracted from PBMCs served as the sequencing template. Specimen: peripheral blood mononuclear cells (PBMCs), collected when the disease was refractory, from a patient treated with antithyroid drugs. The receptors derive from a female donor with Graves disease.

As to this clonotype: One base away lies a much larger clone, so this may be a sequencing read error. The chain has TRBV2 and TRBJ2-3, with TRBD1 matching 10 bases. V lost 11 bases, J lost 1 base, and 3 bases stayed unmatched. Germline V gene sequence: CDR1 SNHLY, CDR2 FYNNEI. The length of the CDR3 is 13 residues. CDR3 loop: CAGQGVGTDTQYF. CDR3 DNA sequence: TGTGCCGGACAGGGGGTGGGCACAGATACGCAGTATTTT.

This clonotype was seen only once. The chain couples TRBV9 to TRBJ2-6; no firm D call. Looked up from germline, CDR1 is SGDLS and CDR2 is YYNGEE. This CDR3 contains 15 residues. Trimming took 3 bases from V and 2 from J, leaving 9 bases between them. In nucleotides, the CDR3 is TGTGCCAGCAGCGCTAGTGGGACTGGGGCCAACGTCCTGACTTTC. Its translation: CASSASGTGANVLTF.

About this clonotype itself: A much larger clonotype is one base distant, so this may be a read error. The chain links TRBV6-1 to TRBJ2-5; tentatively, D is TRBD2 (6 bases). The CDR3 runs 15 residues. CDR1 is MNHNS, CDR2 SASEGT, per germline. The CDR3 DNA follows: TGTGTCAGCAGCCTTGATTTAGCGGCACAAGAGACCCAGTACTTC. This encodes CVSSLDLAAQETQYF.

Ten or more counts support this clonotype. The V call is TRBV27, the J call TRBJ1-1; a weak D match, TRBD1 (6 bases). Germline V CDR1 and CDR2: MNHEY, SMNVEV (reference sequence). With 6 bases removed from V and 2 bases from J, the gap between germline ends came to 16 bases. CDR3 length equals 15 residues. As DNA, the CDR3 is TGTGCCAGCAGCCGGAGGGGGGACAAAAACACTGAAGCTTTCTTT. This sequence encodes CASSRRGDKNTEAFF.

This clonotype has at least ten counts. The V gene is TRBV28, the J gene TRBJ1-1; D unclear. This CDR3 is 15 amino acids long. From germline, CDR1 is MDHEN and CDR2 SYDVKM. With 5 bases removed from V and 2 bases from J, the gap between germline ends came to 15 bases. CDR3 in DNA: TGTGCCAGCAGTCTCACGAATTGGGGAAACACTGAAGCTTTCTTT. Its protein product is CASSLTNWGNTEAFF.

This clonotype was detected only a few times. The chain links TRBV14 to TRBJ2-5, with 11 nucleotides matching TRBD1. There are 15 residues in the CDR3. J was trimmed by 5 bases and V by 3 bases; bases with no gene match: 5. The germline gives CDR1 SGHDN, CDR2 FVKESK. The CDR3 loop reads CASSQTRTGGETQYF. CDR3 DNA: TGTGCCAGCAGCCAGACCAGGACAGGGGGCGAGACCCAGTACTTC.

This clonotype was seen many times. Here the CDR3 reads CASSYFRDREAFF. The CDR3 DNA sequence: TGTGCCAGCAGTTACTTCCGGGACAGGGAAGCTTTCTTT. The chain links TRBV6-2 or TRBV6-3 to TRBJ1-1, with 8 bases aligning to TRBD1. The junction had 3 bases not matched to a gene; V was cut back by 1 base and J by 8 bases. This CDR3 is built from 13 residues. Looked up from germline, CDR1 is MNHEY and CDR2 is SVGEGT.

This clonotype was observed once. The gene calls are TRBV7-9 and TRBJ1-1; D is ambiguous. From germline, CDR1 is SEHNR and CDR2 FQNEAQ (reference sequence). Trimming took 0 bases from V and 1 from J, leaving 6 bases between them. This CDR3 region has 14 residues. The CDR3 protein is CASSLASENTEAFF. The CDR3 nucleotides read TGTGCCAGCAGCTTAGCGAGTGAGAACACTGAAGCTTTCTTT.

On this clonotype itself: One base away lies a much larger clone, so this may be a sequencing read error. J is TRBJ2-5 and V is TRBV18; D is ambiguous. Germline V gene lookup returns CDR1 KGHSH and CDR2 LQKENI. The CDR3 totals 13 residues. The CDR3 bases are TGTACCAGCTCACCACCGGTGTACAAGACCCAGTACTTC. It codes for CTSSPPVYKTQYF.

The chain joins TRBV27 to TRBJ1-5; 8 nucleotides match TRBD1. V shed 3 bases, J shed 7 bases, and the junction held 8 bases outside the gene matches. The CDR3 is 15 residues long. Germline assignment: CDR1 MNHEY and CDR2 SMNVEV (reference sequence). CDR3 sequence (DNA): TGTGCCAGCAGTTTCAAATCAGGGGGCTTGCAGCCCCAGCATTTT. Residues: CASSFKSGGLQPQHF.

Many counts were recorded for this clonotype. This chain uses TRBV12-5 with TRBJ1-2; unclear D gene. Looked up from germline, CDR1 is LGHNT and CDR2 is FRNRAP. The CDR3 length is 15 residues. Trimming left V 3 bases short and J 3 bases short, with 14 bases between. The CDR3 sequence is CASGFPATRDYGYTF. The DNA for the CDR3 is TGTGCTAGTGGTTTCCCAGCCACCCGTGACTATGGCTACACCTTC.

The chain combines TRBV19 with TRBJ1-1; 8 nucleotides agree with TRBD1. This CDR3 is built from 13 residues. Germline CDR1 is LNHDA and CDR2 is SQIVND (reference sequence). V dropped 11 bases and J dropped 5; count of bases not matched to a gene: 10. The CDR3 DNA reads TGTGCCCTCGACAGGGGCCGAGGGACTGAAGCTTTCTTT. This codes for CALDRGRGTEAFF.

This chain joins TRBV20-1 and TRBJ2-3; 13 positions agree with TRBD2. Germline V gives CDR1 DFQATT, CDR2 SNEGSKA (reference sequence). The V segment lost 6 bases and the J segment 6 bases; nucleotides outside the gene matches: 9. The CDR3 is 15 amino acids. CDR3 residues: CSAPTSGGASDTQYF. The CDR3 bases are TGCAGTGCGCCAACTAGCGGGGGGGCATCCGATACGCAGTATTTT.